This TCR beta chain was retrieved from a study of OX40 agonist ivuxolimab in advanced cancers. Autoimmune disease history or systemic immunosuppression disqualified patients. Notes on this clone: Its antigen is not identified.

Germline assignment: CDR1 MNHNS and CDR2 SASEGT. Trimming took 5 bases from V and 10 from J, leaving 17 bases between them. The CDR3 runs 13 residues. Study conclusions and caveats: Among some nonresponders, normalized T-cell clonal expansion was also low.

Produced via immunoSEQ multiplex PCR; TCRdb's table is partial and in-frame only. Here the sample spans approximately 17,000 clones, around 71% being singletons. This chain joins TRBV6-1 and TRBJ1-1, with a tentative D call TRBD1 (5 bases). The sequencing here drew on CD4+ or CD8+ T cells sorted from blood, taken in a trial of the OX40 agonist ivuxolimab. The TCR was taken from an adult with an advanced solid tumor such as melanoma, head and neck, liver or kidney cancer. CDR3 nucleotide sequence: TGTGCCAGCAGTTGGAGCGGGGGGGAGGCAGCTTTCTTT. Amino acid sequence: CASSWSGGEAAFF.